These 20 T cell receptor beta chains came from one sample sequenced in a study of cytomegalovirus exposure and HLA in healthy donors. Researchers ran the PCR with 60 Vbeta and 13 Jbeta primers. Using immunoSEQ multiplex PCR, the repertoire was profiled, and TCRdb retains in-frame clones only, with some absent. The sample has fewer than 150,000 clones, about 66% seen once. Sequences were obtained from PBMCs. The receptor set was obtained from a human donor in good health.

CDR3 region: CASSLGPTAGRPQHF. The CDR3 DNA follows: TGTGCCAGCAGCTTAGGGCCTACGGCGGGGCGGCCCCAGCATTTT. The chain joins TRBV7-9 to TRBJ1-5; possible D gene TRBD1, 5 bases. The CDR3 loop spans 15 amino acids. Germline loops: CDR1 SEHNR, CDR2 FQNEAQ (reference sequence). Trimming left V 1 base short and J 9 bases short, with 16 bases between. The full variable domain, in which reference TRBV7-9 and TRBJ1-5 provide the parts outside the CDR3, is DTGVSQNPRHKITKRGQNVTFRCDPISEHNRLYWYRQTLGQGPEFLTYFQNEAQLEKSRLLSDRFSAERPKGSFSTLEIQRTEQGDSAMYLCASSLGPTAGRPQHFGDGTRLSIL.

The CDR3 spells CASSPNFQETQYF. The CDR3 nucleotides are TGTGCCAGCTCCCCAAACTTCCAAGAGACCCAGTACTTC. The chain uses TRBV18 and TRBJ2-5; no reliable D call. This CDR3 has 13 residues. Germline-derived CDR1 and CDR2 are KGHSH and LQKENI. The ends were cut back, 6 bases at V and 1 base at J, with 9 bases in the middle.

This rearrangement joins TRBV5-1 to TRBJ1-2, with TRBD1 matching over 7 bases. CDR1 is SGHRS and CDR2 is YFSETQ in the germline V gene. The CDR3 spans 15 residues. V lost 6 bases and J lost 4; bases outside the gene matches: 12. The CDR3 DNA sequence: TGCGCCAGCACCATAGGGGGACAGTTGACCTATGGCTACACCTTC. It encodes CASTIGGQLTYGYTF. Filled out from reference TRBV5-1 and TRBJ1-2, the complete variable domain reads KAGVTQTPRYLIKTRGQQVTLSCSPISGHRSVSWYQQTPGQGLQFLFEYFSETQRNKGNFPGRFSGRQFSNSRSEMNVSTLELGDSALYLCASTIGGQLTYGYTFGSGTRLTVV.

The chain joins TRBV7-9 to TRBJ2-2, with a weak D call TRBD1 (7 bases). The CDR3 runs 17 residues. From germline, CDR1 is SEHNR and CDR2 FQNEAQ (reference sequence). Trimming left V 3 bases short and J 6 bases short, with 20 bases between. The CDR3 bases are TGTGCCAGCAGCTTCAGGGGGGCGGGTACCCCACCCGGGGAGCTGTTTTTT. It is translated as CASSFRGAGTPPGELFF.

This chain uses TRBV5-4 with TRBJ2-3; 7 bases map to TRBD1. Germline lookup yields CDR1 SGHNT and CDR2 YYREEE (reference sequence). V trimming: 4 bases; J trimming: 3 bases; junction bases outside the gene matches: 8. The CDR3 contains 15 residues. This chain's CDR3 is CASSPGTADTDTQYF. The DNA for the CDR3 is TGTGCCAGCAGCCCCGGGACAGCGGATACAGATACGCAGTATTTT.

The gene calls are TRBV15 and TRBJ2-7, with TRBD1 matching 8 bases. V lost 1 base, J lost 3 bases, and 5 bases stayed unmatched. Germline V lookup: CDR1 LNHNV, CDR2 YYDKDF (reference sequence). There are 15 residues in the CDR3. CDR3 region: CATSRAGQGDYEQYF. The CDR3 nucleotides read TGTGCCACCAGCAGAGCAGGACAGGGCGACTACGAGCAGTACTTC.

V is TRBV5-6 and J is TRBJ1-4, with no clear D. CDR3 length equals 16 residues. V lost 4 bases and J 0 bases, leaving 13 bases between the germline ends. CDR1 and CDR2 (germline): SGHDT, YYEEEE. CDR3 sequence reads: CASSLRSTTTNEKLFF. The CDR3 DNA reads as TGTGCCAGCAGCCTCCGGAGTACCACAACTAATGAAAAACTGTTTTTT.

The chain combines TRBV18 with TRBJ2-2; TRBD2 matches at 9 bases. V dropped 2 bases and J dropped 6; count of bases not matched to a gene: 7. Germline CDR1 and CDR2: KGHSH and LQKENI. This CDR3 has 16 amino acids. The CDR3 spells CASSPRISGSPGELFF. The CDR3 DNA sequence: TGTGCCAGCTCACCAAGGATTAGCGGGAGCCCCGGGGAGCTGTTTTTT.

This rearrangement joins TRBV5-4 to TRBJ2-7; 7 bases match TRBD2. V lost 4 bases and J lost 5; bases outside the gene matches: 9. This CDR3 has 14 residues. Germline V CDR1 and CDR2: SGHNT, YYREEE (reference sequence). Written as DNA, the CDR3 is TGTGCCAGCAGCGCGGGGGTAACGATCGACGAGCAGTACTTC. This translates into CASSAGVTIDEQYF.

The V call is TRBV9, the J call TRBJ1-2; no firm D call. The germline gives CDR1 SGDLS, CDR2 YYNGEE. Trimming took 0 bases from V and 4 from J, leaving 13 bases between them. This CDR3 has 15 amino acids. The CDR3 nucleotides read TGTGCCAGCAGCGTAGCAGCAGGTTCCACCTATGGCTACACCTTC. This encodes CASSVAAGSTYGYTF.

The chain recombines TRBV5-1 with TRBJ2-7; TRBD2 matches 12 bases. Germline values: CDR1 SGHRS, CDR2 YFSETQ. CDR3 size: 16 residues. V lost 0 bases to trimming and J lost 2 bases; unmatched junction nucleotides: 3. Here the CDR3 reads CASSLARTSGTYEQYF. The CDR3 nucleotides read TGCGCCAGCAGCTTGGCCCGGACTAGCGGGACCTACGAGCAGTACTTC.

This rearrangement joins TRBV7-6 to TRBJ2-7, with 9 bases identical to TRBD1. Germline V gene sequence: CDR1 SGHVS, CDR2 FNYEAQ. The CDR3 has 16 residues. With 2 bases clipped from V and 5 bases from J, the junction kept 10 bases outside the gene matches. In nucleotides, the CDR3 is TGTGCCAGCAGCTTAAGGCCCGGGACAGGGAAGGACGAGCAGTACTTC. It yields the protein CASSLRPGTGKDEQYF. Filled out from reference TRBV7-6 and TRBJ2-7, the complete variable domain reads GAGVSQSPRYKVTKRGQDVALRCDPISGHVSLYWYRQALGQGPEFLTYFNYEAQQDKSGLPNDRFSAERPEGSISTLTIQRTEQRDSAMYRCASSLRPGTGKDEQYFGPGTRLTVT.

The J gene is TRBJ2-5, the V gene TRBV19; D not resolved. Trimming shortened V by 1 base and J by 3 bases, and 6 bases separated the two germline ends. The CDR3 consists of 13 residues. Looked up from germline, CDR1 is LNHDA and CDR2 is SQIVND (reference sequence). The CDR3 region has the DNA TGTGCCAGTAGTATAGGCGGCAAAGAGACCCAGTACTTC. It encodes CASSIGGKETQYF.

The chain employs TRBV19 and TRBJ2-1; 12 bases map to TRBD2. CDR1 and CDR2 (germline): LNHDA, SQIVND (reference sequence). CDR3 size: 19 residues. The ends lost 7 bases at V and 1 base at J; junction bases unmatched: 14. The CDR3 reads CASTNLGTSGPASYNEQFF. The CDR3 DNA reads TGTGCCAGTACTAACCTTGGGACTAGCGGGCCCGCTTCCTACAATGAGCAGTTCTTC.

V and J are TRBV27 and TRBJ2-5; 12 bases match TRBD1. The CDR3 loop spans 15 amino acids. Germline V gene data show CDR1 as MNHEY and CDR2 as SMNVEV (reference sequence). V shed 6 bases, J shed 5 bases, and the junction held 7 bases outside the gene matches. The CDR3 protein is CASSLGQGARETQYF. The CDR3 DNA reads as TGTGCCAGCAGCCTGGGACAGGGGGCTCGGGAGACCCAGTACTTC.

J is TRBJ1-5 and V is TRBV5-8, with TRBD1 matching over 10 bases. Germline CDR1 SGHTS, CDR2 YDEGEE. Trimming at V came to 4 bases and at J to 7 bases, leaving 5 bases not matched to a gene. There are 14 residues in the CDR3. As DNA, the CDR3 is TGTGCCAGCAGCCCGGGACAGGGGAACCAGCCCCAGCATTTT. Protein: CASSPGQGNQPQHF.

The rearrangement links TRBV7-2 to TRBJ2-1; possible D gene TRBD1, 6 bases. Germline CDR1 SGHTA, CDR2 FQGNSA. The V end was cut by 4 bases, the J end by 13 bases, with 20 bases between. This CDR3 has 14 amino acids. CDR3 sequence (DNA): TGTGCCAGCAGCTCGTCCAGGGGCCAACCACTTCAGTTCTTC. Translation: CASSSSRGQPLQFF. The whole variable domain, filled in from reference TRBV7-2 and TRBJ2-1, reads GAGVSQSPSNKVTEKGKDVELRCDPISGHTALYWYRQSLGQGLEFLIYFQGNSAPDKSGLPSDRFSAERTGGSVSTLTIQRTQQEDSAVYLCASSSSRGQPLQFFGPGTRLTVL.

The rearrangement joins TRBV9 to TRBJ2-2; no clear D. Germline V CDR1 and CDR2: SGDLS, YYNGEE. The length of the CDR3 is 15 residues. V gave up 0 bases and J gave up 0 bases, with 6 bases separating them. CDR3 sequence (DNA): TGTGCCAGCAGCGTAGGACATGCGAACACCGGGGAGCTGTTTTTT. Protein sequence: CASSVGHANTGELFF.

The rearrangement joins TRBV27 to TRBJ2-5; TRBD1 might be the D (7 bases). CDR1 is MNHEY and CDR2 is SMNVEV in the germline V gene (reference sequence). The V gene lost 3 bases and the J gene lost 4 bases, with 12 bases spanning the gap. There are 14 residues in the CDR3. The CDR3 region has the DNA TGTGCCAGCAGTTTCCGACAGGGAGGAGAGACCCAGTACTTC. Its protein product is CASSFRQGGETQYF.

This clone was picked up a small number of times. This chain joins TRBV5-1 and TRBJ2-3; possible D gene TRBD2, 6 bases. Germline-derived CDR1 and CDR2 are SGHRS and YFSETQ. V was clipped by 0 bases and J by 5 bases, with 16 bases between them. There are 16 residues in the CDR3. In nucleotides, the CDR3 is TGCGCCAGCAGCTTGGCCGGAGGGAGTGGGATAGATACGCAGTATTTT. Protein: CASSLAGGSGIDTQYF.